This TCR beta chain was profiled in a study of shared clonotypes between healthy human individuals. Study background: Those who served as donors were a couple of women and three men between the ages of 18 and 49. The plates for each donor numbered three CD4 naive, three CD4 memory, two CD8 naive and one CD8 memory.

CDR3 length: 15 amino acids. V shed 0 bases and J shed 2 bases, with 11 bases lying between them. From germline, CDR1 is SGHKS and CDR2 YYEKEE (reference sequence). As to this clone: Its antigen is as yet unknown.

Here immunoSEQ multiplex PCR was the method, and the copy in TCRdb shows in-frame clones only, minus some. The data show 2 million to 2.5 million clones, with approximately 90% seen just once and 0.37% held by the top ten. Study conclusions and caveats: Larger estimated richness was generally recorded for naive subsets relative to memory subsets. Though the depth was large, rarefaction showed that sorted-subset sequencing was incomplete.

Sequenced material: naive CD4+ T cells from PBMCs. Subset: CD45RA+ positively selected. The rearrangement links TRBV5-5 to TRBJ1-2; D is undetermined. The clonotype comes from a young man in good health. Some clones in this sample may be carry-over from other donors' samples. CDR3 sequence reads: CASSLVLKLNYGYTF. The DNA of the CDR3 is TGTGCCAGCAGCTTGGTACTCAAGCTAAACTATGGCTACACCTTC. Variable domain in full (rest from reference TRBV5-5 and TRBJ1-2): DAGVTQSPTHLIKTRGQQVTLRCSPISGHKSVSWYQQVLGQGPQFIFQYYEKEERGRGNFPDRFSARQFPNYSSELNVNALLLGDSALYLCASSLVLKLNYGYTFGSGTRLTVV.